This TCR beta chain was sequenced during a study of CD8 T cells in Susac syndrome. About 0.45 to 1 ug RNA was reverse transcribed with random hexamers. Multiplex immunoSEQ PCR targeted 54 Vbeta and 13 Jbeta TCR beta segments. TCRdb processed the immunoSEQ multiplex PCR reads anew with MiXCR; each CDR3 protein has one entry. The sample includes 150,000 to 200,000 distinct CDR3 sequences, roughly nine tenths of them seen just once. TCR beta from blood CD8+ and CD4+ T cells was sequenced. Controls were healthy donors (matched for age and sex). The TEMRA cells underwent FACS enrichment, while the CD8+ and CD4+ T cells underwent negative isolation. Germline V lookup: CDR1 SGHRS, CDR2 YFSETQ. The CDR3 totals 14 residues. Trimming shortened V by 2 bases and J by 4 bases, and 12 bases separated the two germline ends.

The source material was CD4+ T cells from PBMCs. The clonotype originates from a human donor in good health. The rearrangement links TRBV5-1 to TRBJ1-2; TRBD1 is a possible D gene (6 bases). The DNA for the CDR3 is TGCGCCAGCAGCTTAGGGGGTTCCTTCTATGGCTACACCTTC. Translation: CASSLGGSFYGYTF. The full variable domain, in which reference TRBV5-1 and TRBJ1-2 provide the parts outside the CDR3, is KAGVTQTPRYLIKTRGQQVTLSCSPISGHRSVSWYQQTPGQGLQFLFEYFSETQRNKGNFPGRFSGRQFSNSRSEMNVSTLELGDSALYLCASSLGGSFYGYTFGSGTRLTVV.